A selection of T cell receptor beta chains follows, all from one sample in a study of blood T cell repertoires in COVID-19. Assay: immunoSEQ multiplex PCR; the TCRdb copy retains only in-frame clones and omits some. The table lists 150,000 to 200,000 clones, about 85% of them singletons. The sequenced sample consisted of peripheral blood. These receptors all stem from a man aged 60-69 years with active or convalescent COVID-19. The CDR3 runs from the conserved cysteine through the conserved F or W. The D gene is left open where the match is weak. Part of the rows lack a size; the others show once, few, many or a class for expanded clones.

j_gene	d_gene	v_gene	abundance	CDR3nt	CDR3aa
TRBJ2-5	.	TRBV5-6	.	TGTGCCAGCAGCTTTCAGAATTTGAAGACCCAGTACTTC	CASSFQNLKTQYF
TRBJ1-6	.	TRBV10-2	.	TGCGCCAGCAGTCCCGGGGGGCGGTCACCCCTCCACTTT	CASSPGGRSPLHF
TRBJ2-2	.	TRBV19	once	TGTGCCAGTAGCAGGGGGGAACAAGGGACCGGGGAGCTGTTTTTT	CASSRGEQGTGELFF
TRBJ2-2	.	TRBV5-1	once	TGCGCCAGCAGCCCCCTCCAGGGTAGCACCGGGGAGCTGTTTTTT	CASSPLQGSTGELFF
TRBJ2-3	TRBD2	TRBV6-2/TRBV6-3	.	TGTGCCAGCAGTTACGGGCTAGCGGGGGGGCCAGATACGCAGTATTTT	CASSYGLAGGPDTQYF
TRBJ2-7	TRBD1	TRBV24-1	.	TGTGCCACCAACACCTTGACAGGGGGAAGCTACGAGCAGTACTTC	CATNTLTGGSYEQYF
TRBJ2-1	TRBD2	TRBV7-9	.	TGTGCCAGCAGCCCGCCGGGACTAGCGGCCTACAATGAGCAGTTCTTC	CASSPPGLAAYNEQFF
TRBJ1-6	.	TRBV5-5	.	TGTGCCAGCAGCTTGCAACGGTATGGTTCACCCCTCCACTTT	CASSLQRYGSPLHF
TRBJ2-2	TRBD2	TRBV5-5	.	TGTGCCAGCAGCCCCAGGACTAGCGAGGCCGGGGAGCTGTTTTTT	CASSPRTSEAGELFF
TRBJ2-3	.	TRBV21-1	.	TGTGCCAGCAGCCTGCGGACTAGCGGCACAGATACGCAGTATTTT	CASSLRTSGTDTQYF
TRBJ1-2	.	TRBV29-1	.	TGCAGCGCCGAACGCCAGACGGGTATCGGCTACACCTTC	CSAERQTGIGYTF
TRBJ1-4	.	TRBV7-2	.	TGTGCCAGCAGCTTAAATCGAATGGGGGCGTCGTCTAATGAAAAACTGTTTTTT	CASSLNRMGASSNEKLFF
TRBJ2-7	TRBD1	TRBV4-1	.	TGCGCCAGCAGCCAACCGACAGGGAACGAGCAGTACTTC	CASSQPTGNEQYF
TRBJ1-4	.	TRBV2	few	TGTGCCAGCACCGAAAGGAGTGAAAAACTGTTTTTT	CASTERSEKLFF
TRBJ2-7	.	TRBV7-2	once	TGTGCCAGCAGCTTAGAACAGTGGAACTACGAGCAGTACTTC	CASSLEQWNYEQYF
TRBJ1-5	TRBD1	TRBV6-5	.	TGTGCCAGCATATCGGGACAGGGTTTTGTGGACCAGCATTTT	CASISGQGFVDQHF
TRBJ2-5	TRBD2	TRBV6-1	.	TGTGCCAGCACTTTTAGCGGGGGGCAAGAGACCCAGTACTTC	CASTFSGGQETQYF
TRBJ2-1	TRBD1	TRBV24-1	.	TGTGCCACCAGTGACCCCGGACAGGGGTATGAGCAGTTCTTC	CATSDPGQGYEQFF
TRBJ1-4	.	TRBV12-3/TRBV12-4	.	TGTGCCAGCAGACAGGGCACTAATGAAAAACTGTTTTTT	CASRQGTNEKLFF
TRBJ2-1	.	TRBV7-3	.	TGTGCCAGCAGCTTAGGTCCTAGCAACTACAATGAGCAGTTCTTC	CASSLGPSNYNEQFF
TRBJ2-3	TRBD2	TRBV6-1	.	TGTGCCAGCAGTGATAGCGGGGGAGGGACAGATACGCAGTATTTT	CASSDSGGGTDTQYF
TRBJ1-1	TRBD1	TRBV29-1	once	TGCAGCGTCCTAAAAGGGACAGGGAGCACTGAAGCTTTCTTT	CSVLKGTGSTEAFF
TRBJ2-2	.	TRBV5-1	few	TGCGCCAGCAGCTTACTACCAGCGGATAACACCGGGGAGCTGTTTTTT	CASSLLPADNTGELFF
TRBJ1-1	.	TRBV11-2	.	TGTGCCAGCAGCTTATACCCACAGGGAGATTTAACTGAAGCTTTCTTT	CASSLYPQGDLTEAFF
TRBJ1-2	.	TRBV2	.	TGTGCCAGCAATAACAGGGTGGCTGGCTACACCTTC	CASNNRVAGYTF
TRBJ2-5	.	TRBV27	.	TGTGCCAGCAGTTCGCTGGGCCCGATATGGACCCAGTACTTC	CASSSLGPIWTQYF
TRBJ1-6	.	TRBV5-1	few	TGCGCCAGCAGCTTGGAGCCGGGCGGGGTTACACCCCTCCACTTT	CASSLEPGGVTPLHF
TRBJ2-7	.	TRBV5-1	once	TGCGCCAGCAGCTTATCCCCGAGCTCCTACGAGCAGTACTTC	CASSLSPSSYEQYF
TRBJ2-6	.	TRBV2	.	TGTGCCAGCAGCCAGGACTCAAATTCTGGGGCCAACGTCCTGACTTTC	CASSQDSNSGANVLTF
TRBJ2-3	.	TRBV4-1	once	TGCGCCAGCAGCCAAGATACATGGCAGCGACCTAGCACAGATACGCAGTATTTT	CASSQDTWQRPSTDTQYF
TRBJ2-1	TRBD2	TRBV2	medium-sized	TGTGCCAGCAGTGACTTGACTAGCGGGGTGAACAATGAGCAGTTCTTC	CASSDLTSGVNNEQFF
TRBJ2-3	.	TRBV12-3/TRBV12-4	.	TGTGCCAGCAGTATGACAGGCACAGATACGCAGTATTTT	CASSMTGTDTQYF
TRBJ2-2	.	TRBV6-1	.	TGTGCCAGCAGTGCCAAACATACGGCGAGGACCGGGGAGCTGTTTTTT	CASSAKHTARTGELFF
TRBJ1-4	TRBD1	TRBV5-6	.	TGTGCCAGCAGCAGTACAGGGGGCGGTGAAAAACTGTTTTTT	CASSSTGGGEKLFF